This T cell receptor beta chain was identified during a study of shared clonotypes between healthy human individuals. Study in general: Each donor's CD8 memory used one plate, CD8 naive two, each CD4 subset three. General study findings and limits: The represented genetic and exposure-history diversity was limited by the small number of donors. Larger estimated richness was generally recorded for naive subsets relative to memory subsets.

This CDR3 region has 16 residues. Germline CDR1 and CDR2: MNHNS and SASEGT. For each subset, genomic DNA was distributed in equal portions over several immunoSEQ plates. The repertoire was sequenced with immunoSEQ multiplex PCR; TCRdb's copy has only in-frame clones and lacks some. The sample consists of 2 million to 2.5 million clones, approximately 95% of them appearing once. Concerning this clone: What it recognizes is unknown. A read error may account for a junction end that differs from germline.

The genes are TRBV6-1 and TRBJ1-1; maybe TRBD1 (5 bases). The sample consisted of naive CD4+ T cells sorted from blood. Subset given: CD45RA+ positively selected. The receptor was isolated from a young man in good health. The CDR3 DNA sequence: TGTGCCAGCGGTGAAACGAAAAAGGGGCTTAACACTGAAGCTTTCTTT. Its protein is CASGETKKGLNTEAFF.